Listed below are T cell receptor beta chains from one sample, sequenced in a study of shared clonotypes between healthy human individuals. Here immunoSEQ multiplex PCR was the method, and the copy in TCRdb shows in-frame clones only, minus some. In the table there are a few million clones, around nine tenths of which are singletons. Sequencing was performed on naive CD4+ T cells sorted from blood. The origin of the receptors is a man younger than 35 in good health. CDR3s include the opening cysteine and the closing phenylalanine or tryptophan. The D gene is left open where the match is weak. The size field is filled for only some rows; it gives once, few, many or a size class.

NA	NA	TRBV19	TRBJ2-7	CASTPGLYVSYEQYF	TGTGCCAGTACGCCCGGACTCTACGTTTCCTACGAGCAGTACTTC
NA	NA	TRBV5-1	TRBJ1-4	CASSLVGGRGPEKLFF	TGCGCCAGCAGCTTGGTTGGGGGACGCGGGCCTGAAAAACTGTTTTTT
NA	NA	TRBV4-1	TRBJ2-3	CASSQELRASSTDTQYF	TGCGCCAGCAGCCAAGAATTACGAGCGTCGAGCACAGATACGCAGTATTTT
TRBD2	NA	TRBV6-4	TRBJ2-3	CASSEFGTSGGRAGDTQYF	TGTGCCAGCAGTGAGTTCGGGACTAGCGGGGGCCGGGCTGGAGATACGCAGTATTTT
TRBD2	once	TRBV7-9	TRBJ2-7	CASSLGGLAGRNEQYF	TGTGCCAGCAGTTTAGGGGGACTAGCGGGCAGGAACGAGCAGTACTTC
NA	NA	TRBV30	TRBJ1-1	CAWSGGKLNTEAFF	TGTGCCTGGAGTGGAGGGAAATTGAACACTGAAGCTTTCTTT
NA	NA	TRBV29-1	TRBJ2-6	CSVTGRESGANVLTF	TGCAGCGTTACAGGGAGGGAGAGCGGGGCCAACGTCCTGACTTTC
NA	NA	TRBV11-2	TRBJ2-5	CASSLSQGTQYF	TGTGCCAGCAGCTTAAGTCAGGGGACCCAGTACTTC
TRBD2	NA	TRBV10-2	TRBJ2-2	CASKGLAGGKGGELFF	TGCGCCAGCAAAGGACTAGCGGGAGGGAAGGGCGGGGAGCTGTTTTTT
NA	NA	TRBV7-3	TRBJ1-1	CASSLGFGEAFF	TGTGCCAGCAGCTTAGGTTTTGGGGAAGCTTTCTTT
TRBD1	once	TRBV15	TRBJ1-1	CATSRDGDRNTEAFF	TGTGCCACCAGCAGAGACGGGGACAGAAACACTGAAGCTTTCTTT
TRBD1	NA	TRBV28	TRBJ2-3	CASSLSGQHPDTQYF	TGTGCCAGCAGTTTATCGGGACAGCACCCAGATACGCAGTATTTT
NA	NA	TRBV10-3	TRBJ1-4	CAISVGGGFGEKLFF	TGTGCCATCAGTGTTGGAGGAGGGTTCGGTGAAAAACTGTTTTTT
TRBD1	NA	TRBV6-4	TRBJ1-4	CASSPTGNTNEKLFF	TGTGCCAGCAGTCCGACAGGGAATACTAATGAAAAACTGTTTTTT
TRBD1	once	TRBV6-5	TRBJ1-5	CASSWGQGGQPQHF	TGTGCCAGCAGTTGGGGACAGGGGGGTCAGCCCCAGCATTTT
NA	NA	TRBV6-5	TRBJ2-3	CASSPSSDTQYF	TGTGCCAGCAGTCCCAGCTCAGATACGCAGTATTTT
NA	NA	TRBV27	TRBJ1-1	CASSHYPLRGTEAFF	TGTGCCAGCTCACATTACCCTCTCCGCGGCACTGAAGCTTTCTTT
TRBD1	NA	TRBV30	TRBJ2-2	CAWSRQGKNTGELFF	TGTGCCTGGAGCCGACAGGGGAAGAACACCGGGGAGCTGTTTTTT
NA	NA	TRBV5-1	TRBJ1-3	CASSLQGSGNTIYF	TGCGCCAGCAGCTTGCAAGGGTCTGGAAACACCATATATTTT
TRBD1	NA	TRBV6-1	TRBJ1-2	CASSEAGQGARGYTF	TGTGCCAGCAGTGAAGCGGGCCAGGGGGCTAGGGGCTACACCTTC
NA	NA	TRBV6-6	TRBJ2-1	CASRFTSNEQFF	TGTGCCAGCAGATTTACCTCCAATGAGCAGTTCTTC
NA	NA	TRBV7-8	TRBJ1-1	CASSYRTDLAAFF	TGTGCCAGCAGCTACAGGACAGACCTTGCAGCTTTCTTT
NA	NA	TRBV27	TRBJ1-1	CASRLQGGTEAFF	TGTGCCAGCCGATTACAGGGCGGAACTGAAGCTTTCTTT
NA	NA	TRBV7-9	TRBJ2-7	CASSLAGVEQYF	TGTGCCAGCAGCTTAGCAGGGGTCGAGCAGTACTTC
TRBD1	NA	TRBV28	TRBJ2-3	CASSIRTGTSTDTQYF	TGTGCCAGCAGTATCCGGACAGGGACGAGCACAGATACGCAGTATTTT
NA	NA	TRBV5-1	TRBJ2-3	CASSLGTTVDTQYF	TGCGCCAGCAGCCTCGGGACAACGGTAGATACGCAGTATTTT
TRBD2	NA	TRBV18	TRBJ2-6	CASSPVTVSGRSGANVLTF	TGTGCCAGCTCACCTGTTACGGTTAGCGGGAGGTCTGGGGCCAACGTCCTGACTTTC
NA	NA	TRBV6-5	TRBJ2-5	CAARSGSETQYF	TGTGCCGCCCGGTCCGGAAGTGAGACCCAGTACTTC
TRBD2	NA	TRBV7-8	TRBJ2-1	CASSLELAGGPRYEQFF	TGTGCCAGCAGCTTGGAACTAGCGGGGGGGCCCAGGTACGAGCAGTTCTTC
NA	NA	TRBV11-2	TRBJ2-5	CASQLNRLEMDQYF	TGTGCCAGTCAGCTTAACCGGCTTGAAATGGACCAGTACTTC
TRBD2	NA	TRBV30	TRBJ2-3	CAWSVAGSTDTQYF	TGTGCCTGGAGTGTAGCGGGGAGCACAGATACGCAGTATTTT
NA	once	TRBV11-2	TRBJ2-7	CASSPGHGRGYEQYF	TGTGCCAGCAGCCCCGGACACGGCCGCGGCTACGAGCAGTACTTC
NA	once	TRBV27	TRBJ2-5	CASRSLETATKTQYF	TGTGCCAGCAGATCCCTCGAGACAGCCACGAAGACCCAGTACTTC
NA	few	TRBV11-2	TRBJ2-5	CASSPTEQETQYF	TGTGCCAGCAGCCCCACAGAACAAGAGACCCAGTACTTC
NA	NA	TRBV18	TRBJ2-5	CASSPPGRPETQYF	TGTGCCAGCTCACCACCGGGGAGACCGGAGACCCAGTACTTC
NA	NA	TRBV2	TRBJ2-1	CASSRAGVYNEQFF	TGTGCCAGCAGTAGAGCAGGGGTCTACAATGAGCAGTTCTTC
NA	NA	TRBV4-3	TRBJ1-6	CASSQALSAEINSPLHF	TGCGCCAGCAGCCAAGCCCTCAGTGCTGAGATTAATTCACCCCTCCACTTT
NA	NA	TRBV30	TRBJ1-1	CAWRGPGNTEAFF	TGTGCCTGGAGGGGCCCCGGGAACACTGAAGCTTTCTTT
TRBD2	NA	TRBV9	TRBJ2-3	CASSPRLSGGGTDTQYF	TGTGCCAGCAGCCCGCGTCTTAGCGGGGGTGGCACAGATACGCAGTATTTT
NA	NA	TRBV19	TRBJ2-3	CASSIRASPTDTQYF	TGTGCCAGTAGTATAAGGGCTAGCCCCACAGATACGCAGTATTTT
TRBD1	few	TRBV2	TRBJ2-7	CASSLTDRARGEQYF	TGTGCCAGCAGCCTCACGGACAGGGCGCGAGGGGAGCAGTACTTC
NA	NA	TRBV6-1	TRBJ2-7	CASLNRVEQYF	TGTGCCAGCCTCAACAGGGTCGAGCAGTACTTC
TRBD2	once	TRBV6-1	TRBJ2-7	CASSFERGNYEQYF	TGTGCCAGCAGTTTCGAGCGGGGGAACTACGAGCAGTACTTC
NA	NA	TRBV29-1	TRBJ2-5	CSVDALLQETQYF	TGCAGCGTTGACGCACTACTTCAAGAGACCCAGTACTTC
NA	NA	TRBV6-5	TRBJ1-5	CASRPAGLNNQPQHF	TGTGCCAGCAGGCCCGCAGGGCTAAACAATCAGCCCCAGCATTTT
TRBD2	once	TRBV7-3	TRBJ2-1	CASSFDRGTNNEQFF	TGTGCCAGCAGCTTCGATCGGGGGACTAACAATGAGCAGTTCTTC
NA	once	TRBV5-4	TRBJ1-3	CASSFSGPGNTIYF	TGTGCCAGCAGCTTCTCCGGACCTGGAAACACCATATATTTT
TRBD1	NA	TRBV6-5	TRBJ2-2	CASVKQGLDTGELFF	TGTGCCAGCGTCAAACAGGGGCTGGACACCGGGGAGCTGTTTTTT
NA	NA	TRBV5-3	TRBJ2-5	CARSAETQYF	TGTGCCAGAAGCGCAGAGACCCAGTACTTC